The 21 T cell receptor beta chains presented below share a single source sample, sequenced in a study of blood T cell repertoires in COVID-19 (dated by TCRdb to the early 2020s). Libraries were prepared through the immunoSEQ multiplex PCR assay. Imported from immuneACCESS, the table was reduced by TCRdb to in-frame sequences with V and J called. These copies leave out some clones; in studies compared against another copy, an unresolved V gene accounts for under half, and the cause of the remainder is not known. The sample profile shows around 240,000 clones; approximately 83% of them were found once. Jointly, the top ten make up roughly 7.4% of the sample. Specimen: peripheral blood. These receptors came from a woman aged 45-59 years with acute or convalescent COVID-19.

The CDR3 region has the DNA TGTGCCAGCAGTTACTCGGGCGGGAGTTTAAATGGCTACACCTTC. Its translation is CASSYSGGSLNGYTF. This chain links TRBV6-6 with TRBJ1-2; D gene uncertain. In germline, CDR1 is MNHNY, CDR2 SVGAGI (reference sequence). V was clipped by 0 bases and J by 6 bases, with 14 bases between them. This CDR3 has 15 residues.

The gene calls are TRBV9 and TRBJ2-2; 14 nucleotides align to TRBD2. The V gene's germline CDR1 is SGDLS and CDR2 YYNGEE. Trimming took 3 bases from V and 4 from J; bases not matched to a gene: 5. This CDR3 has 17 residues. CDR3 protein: CASSETSGGAVTGELFF. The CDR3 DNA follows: TGTGCCAGCAGCGAGACTAGCGGGGGGGCCGTCACCGGGGAGCTGTTTTTT.

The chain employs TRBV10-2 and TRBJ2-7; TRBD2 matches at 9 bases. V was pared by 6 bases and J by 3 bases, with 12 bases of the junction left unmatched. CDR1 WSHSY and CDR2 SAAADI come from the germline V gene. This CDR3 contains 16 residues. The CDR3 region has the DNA TGCGCCAGCAGGTCAACCGGGACTAGCTATATCTACGAGCAGTACTTC. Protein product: CASRSTGTSYIYEQYF.

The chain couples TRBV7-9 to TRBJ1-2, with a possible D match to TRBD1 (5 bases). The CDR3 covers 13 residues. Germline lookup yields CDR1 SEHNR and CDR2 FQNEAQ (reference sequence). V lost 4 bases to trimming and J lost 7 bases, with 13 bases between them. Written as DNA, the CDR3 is TGTGCCAGCAGCTGGGACTCGACCCTTGGCTACACCTTC. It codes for CASSWDSTLGYTF.

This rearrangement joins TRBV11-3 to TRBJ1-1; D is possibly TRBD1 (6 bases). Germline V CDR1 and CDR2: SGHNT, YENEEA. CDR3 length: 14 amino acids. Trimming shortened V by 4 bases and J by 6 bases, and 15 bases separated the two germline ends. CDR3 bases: TGTGCCAGCAGCTCCAATGGGGGCTCAGCTGAAGCTTTCTTT. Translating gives CASSSNGGSAEAFF.

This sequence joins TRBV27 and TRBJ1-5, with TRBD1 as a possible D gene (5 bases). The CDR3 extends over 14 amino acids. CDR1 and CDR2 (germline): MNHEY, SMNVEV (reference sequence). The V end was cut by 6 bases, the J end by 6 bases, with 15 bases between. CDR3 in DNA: TGTGCCAGCAGGGTTCGAGGGGAGGGTCAGCCCCAGCATTTT. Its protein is CASRVRGEGQPQHF.

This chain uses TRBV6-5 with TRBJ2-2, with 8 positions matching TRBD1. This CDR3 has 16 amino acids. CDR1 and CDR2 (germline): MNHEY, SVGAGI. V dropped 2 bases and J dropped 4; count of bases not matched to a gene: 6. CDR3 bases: TGTGCCAGCAGTTACAGGACAGGGCACACCACCGGGGAGCTGTTTTTT. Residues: CASSYRTGHTTGELFF.

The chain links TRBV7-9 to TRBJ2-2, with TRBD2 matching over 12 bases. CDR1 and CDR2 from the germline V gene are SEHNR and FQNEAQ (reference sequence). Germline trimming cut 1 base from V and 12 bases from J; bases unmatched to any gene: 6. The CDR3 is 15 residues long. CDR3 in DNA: TGTGCCAGCAGCTTAGTGACTAGCGGGAGTGCGAAGCTGTTTTTT. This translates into CASSLVTSGSAKLFF.

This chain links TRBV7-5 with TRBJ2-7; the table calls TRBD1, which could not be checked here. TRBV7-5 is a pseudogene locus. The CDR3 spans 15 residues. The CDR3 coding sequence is TGTGTCAGAAGCTTAGCGGGGATGACAGACTACGAGCAGTACTTC. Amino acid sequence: CVRSLAGMTDYEQYF.

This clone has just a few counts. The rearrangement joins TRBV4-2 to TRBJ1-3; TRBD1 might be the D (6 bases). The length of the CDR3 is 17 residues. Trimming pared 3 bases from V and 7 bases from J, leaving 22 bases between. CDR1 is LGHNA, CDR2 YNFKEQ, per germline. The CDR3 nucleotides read TGTGCCAGCAGCCAGCCTACAGGGTCAGAGGTGAGGAACACCATATATTTT. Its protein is CASSQPTGSEVRNTIYF.

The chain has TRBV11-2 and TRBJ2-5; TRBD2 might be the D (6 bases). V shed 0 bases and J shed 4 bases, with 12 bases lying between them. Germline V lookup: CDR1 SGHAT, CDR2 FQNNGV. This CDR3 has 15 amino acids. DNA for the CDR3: TGTGCCAGCAGCTTAGAGGGGAGGTACGGAGAGACCCAGTACTTC. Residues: CASSLEGRYGETQYF.

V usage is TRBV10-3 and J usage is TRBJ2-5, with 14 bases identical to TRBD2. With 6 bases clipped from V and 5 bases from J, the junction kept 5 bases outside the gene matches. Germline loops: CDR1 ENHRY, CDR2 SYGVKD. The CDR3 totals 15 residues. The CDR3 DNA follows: TGTGCCATCAGCGGACTAGCGGGAGGTGGGGAGACCCAGTACTTC. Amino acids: CAISGLAGGGETQYF.

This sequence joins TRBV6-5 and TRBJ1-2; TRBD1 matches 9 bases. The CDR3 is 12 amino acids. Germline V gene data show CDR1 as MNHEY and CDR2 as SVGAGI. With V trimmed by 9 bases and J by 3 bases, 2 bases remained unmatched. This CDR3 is CASTGGHYGYTF. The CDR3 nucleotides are TGTGCCAGTACAGGGGGCCACTATGGCTACACCTTC.

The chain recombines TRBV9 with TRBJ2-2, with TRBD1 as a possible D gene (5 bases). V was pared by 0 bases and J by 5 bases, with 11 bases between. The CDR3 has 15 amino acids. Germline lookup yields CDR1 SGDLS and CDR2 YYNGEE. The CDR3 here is CASSVVGVGTGELFF. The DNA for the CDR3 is TGTGCCAGCAGCGTAGTAGGGGTTGGGACCGGGGAGCTGTTTTTT.

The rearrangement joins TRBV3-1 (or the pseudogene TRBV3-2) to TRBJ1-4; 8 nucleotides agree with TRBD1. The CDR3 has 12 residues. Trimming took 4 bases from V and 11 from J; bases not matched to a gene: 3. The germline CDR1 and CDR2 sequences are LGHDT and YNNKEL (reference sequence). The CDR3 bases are TGTGCCAGCAGCCGCGGGACAGGTAAACTGTTTTTT. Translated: CASSRGTGKLFF.

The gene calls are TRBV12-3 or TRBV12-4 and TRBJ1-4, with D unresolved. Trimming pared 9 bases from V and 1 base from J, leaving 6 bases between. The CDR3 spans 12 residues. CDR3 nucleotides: TGTGCCAGTGGAGAAACTAATGAAAAACTGTTTTTT. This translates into CASGETNEKLFF.

This chain's CDR3 is CASSHGTGKDTQYF. CDR3 sequence (DNA): TGTGCCAGCAGCCACGGGACAGGGAAAGATACGCAGTATTTT. The chain combines TRBV3-1 (or the pseudogene TRBV3-2) with TRBJ2-3; TRBD1 agrees at 9 bases. V shed 3 bases and J 5 bases; nucleotides not matched to a gene: 3. Germline assignment: CDR1 LGHDT and CDR2 YNNKEL (reference sequence). The CDR3 is 14 residues long.

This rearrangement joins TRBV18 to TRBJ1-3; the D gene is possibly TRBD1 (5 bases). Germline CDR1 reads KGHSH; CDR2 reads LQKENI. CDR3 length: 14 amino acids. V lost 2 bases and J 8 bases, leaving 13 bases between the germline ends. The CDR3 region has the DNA TGTGCCAGCTCACCAGAACAGGATTCTCACACCATATATTTT. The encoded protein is CASSPEQDSHTIYF.

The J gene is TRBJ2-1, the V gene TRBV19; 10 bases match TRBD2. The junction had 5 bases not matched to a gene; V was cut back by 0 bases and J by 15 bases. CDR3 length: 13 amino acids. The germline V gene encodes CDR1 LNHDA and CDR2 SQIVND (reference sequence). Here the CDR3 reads CASSIDAASGGFF. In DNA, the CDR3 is TGTGCCAGTAGTATAGACGCGGCTAGCGGGGGGTTCTTC.

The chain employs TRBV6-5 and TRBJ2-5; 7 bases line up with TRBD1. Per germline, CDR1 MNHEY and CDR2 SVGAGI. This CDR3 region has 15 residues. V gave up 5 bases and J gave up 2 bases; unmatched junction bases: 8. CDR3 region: CASSHPGQSQETQYF. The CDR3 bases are TGTGCCAGCAGTCACCCGGGACAGTCTCAAGAGACCCAGTACTTC.

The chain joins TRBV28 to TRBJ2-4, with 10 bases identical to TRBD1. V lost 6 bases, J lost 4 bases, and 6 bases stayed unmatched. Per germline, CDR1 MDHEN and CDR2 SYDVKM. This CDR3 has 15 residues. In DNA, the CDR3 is TGTGCCAGCAGAACCCCGGGACAGGGGAAAAACATTCAGTACTTC. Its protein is CASRTPGQGKNIQYF.